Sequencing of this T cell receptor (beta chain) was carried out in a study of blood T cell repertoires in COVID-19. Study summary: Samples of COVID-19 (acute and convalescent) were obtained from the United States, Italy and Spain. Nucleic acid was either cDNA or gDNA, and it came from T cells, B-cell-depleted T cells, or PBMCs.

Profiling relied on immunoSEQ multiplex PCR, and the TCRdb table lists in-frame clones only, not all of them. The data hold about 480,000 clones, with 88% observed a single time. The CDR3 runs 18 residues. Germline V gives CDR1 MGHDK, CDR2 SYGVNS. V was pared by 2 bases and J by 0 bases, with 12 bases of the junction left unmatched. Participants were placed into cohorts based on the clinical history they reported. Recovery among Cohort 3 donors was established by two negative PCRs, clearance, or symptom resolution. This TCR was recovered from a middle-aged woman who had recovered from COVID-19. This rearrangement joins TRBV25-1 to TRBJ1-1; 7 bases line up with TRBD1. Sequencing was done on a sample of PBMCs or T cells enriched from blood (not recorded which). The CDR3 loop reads CASSEHLAYDRVNTEAFF. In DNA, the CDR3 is TGTGCCAGCAGTGAACATCTCGCCTACGACAGGGTGAACACTGAAGCTTTCTTT.